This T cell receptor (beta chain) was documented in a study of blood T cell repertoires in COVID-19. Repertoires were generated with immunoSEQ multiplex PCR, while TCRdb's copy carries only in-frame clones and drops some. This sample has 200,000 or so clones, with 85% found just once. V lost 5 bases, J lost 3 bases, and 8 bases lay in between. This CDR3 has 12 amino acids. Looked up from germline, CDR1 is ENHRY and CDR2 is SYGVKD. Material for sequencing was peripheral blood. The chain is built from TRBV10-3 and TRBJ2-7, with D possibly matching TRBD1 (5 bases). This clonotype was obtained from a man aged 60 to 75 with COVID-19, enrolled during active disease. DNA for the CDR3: TGTGCCATCAGTACCGACAGCTACGAGCAGTACTTC. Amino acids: CAISTDSYEQYF.